These 32 T cell receptor beta chains were all obtained from the same sample, sequenced in a study of blood T cell repertoires in COVID-19. Data came from immunoSEQ multiplex PCR; TCRdb stores just in-frame clones and leaves some out. This sample has some 110,000 clones; 85% occur once, and the top ten carry over 1.2%. Input material: peripheral blood. The receptors derive from a man in his forties or fifties with acute or convalescent COVID-19.

The chain uses TRBV18 and TRBJ2-7; tentatively, D is TRBD1 (5 bases). V lost 8 bases and J lost 6, with 20 bases in between. From germline, CDR1 is KGHSH and CDR2 LQKENI. This CDR3 region has 14 residues. CDR3 sequence: CASTELGVGIEQYF. In DNA, the CDR3 is TGTGCCAGCACCGAGTTAGGGGTGGGGATCGAGCAGTACTTC. Full variable domain (outside the CDR3, taken from reference TRBV18 and TRBJ2-7): NAGVMQNPRHLVRRRGQEARLRCSPMKGHSHVYWYRQLPEEGLKFMVYLQKENIIDESGMPKERFSAEFPKEGPSILRIQQVVRGDSAAYFCASTELGVGIEQYFGPGTRLTVT.

The V call is TRBV9, the J call TRBJ2-5; TRBD2 matches 8 bases. V was clipped by 2 bases and J by 4 bases; unmatched bases: 1. Germline V CDR1 and CDR2: SGDLS, YYNGEE. The CDR3 is made up of 13 amino acids. CDR3 sequence reads: CASSVGTRETQYF. The CDR3 DNA is TGTGCCAGCAGCGTTGGGACTAGAGAGACCCAGTACTTC.

This clone was observed a few times. The genes are TRBV19 and TRBJ2-1; 7 bases are shared with TRBD1. After removal of 5 bases from V and 2 bases from J, the junction contained 6 bases not matched to a gene. Germline V gene data show CDR1 as LNHDA and CDR2 as SQIVND (reference sequence). The CDR3 covers 15 residues. The CDR3 here is CASSPRTGPYNEQFF. DNA for the CDR3: TGTGCCAGTAGTCCAAGGACAGGCCCCTACAATGAGCAGTTCTTC.

This clone was observed a handful of times. This chain joins TRBV6-6 and TRBJ2-1, with 9 positions matching TRBD1. CDR1 and CDR2 (germline): MNHNY, SVGAGI (reference sequence). The CDR3 contains 15 residues. V shed 5 bases and J 6 bases; nucleotides not matched to a gene: 8. CDR3 sequence: CASSPKGQGSNEQFF. The CDR3 bases are TGTGCCAGCAGTCCGAAAGGACAGGGGAGCAATGAGCAGTTCTTC.

J is TRBJ1-5 and V is TRBV27; D call uncertain. Germline V gives CDR1 MNHEY, CDR2 SMNVEV (reference sequence). This CDR3 is built from 13 residues. The V and J ends lost 0 bases and 4 bases respectively, with 4 bases between them. The CDR3 DNA is TGTGCCAGCAGTTTATCTGTAAATCAGCCCCAGCATTTT. Amino acid sequence: CASSLSVNQPQHF.

V and J are TRBV4-3 and TRBJ2-3; TRBD1 matches 8 bases. Looked up from germline, CDR1 is LGHNA and CDR2 is YSLEER. V lost 0 bases to trimming and J lost 7 bases; unmatched junction nucleotides: 6. The CDR3 extends over 15 amino acids. As DNA, the CDR3 is TGCGCCAGCAGCCAAGATTGGACAGGGTGGAATACGCAGTATTTT. Translated, it gives CASSQDWTGWNTQYF.

The chain has TRBV6-2 or TRBV6-3 and TRBJ1-2; D gene ambiguous. Germline assignment: CDR1 MNHEY and CDR2 SVGEGT. The CDR3 loop spans 13 amino acids. V lost 5 bases and J 3 bases, leaving 10 bases between the germline ends. The CDR3 coding sequence is TGTGCCAGCAGTGGGTCCGGGGACTATGGCTACACCTTC. Translating it yields CASSGSGDYGYTF.

The chain recombines TRBV7-2 with TRBJ2-3, with TRBD1 identical over 10 bases. This CDR3 has 14 amino acids. Per the germline V gene, CDR1 is SGHTA and CDR2 is FQGNSA. The V gene end was trimmed by 4 bases and the J gene end by 4 bases; junction bases not matched to a gene: 2. This chain's CDR3 is CASSSGQGADTQYF. The CDR3 DNA is TGTGCCAGCAGCTCAGGACAGGGGGCAGATACGCAGTATTTT.

The chain uses TRBV5-5 and TRBJ2-1; D is unclear. With 0 bases removed from V and 4 bases from J, the gap between germline ends came to 11 bases. The CDR3 is 15 residues long. The germline CDR1 and CDR2 sequences are SGHKS and YYEKEE (reference sequence). The CDR3 loop reads CASSLVMARYNEQFF. CDR3 nucleotide sequence: TGTGCCAGCAGCTTGGTAATGGCGAGGTACAATGAGCAGTTCTTC.

This rearrangement joins TRBV4-2 to TRBJ1-2, with TRBD1 identical over 7 bases. This CDR3 has 15 residues. CDR1 is LGHNA and CDR2 is YNFKEQ in the germline V gene. V was clipped by 1 base and J by 4 bases; unmatched bases: 6. The CDR3: CASSQGQGESYGYTF. The CDR3 nucleotides read TGTGCCAGCAGCCAAGGACAGGGTGAATCCTATGGCTACACCTTC.

This clone showed up just once. The gene calls are TRBV2 and TRBJ2-7; 8 bases are a match to TRBD1. Trimming cost V 7 bases and J 0 bases; bases outside gene matches: 5. CDR1 and CDR2 (germline): SNHLY, FYNNEI. The CDR3 length is 14 residues. CDR3 DNA sequence: TGTGCCAGCACGGACAGGGCCTACTCCTACGAGCAGTACTTC. Its protein product is CASTDRAYSYEQYF. Supplemented by reference TRBV2 and TRBJ2-7, the full variable domain reads EPEVTQTPSHQVTQMGQEVILRCVPISNHLYFYWYRQILGQKVEFLVSFYNNEISEKSEIFDDQFSVERPDGSNFTLKIRSTKLEDSAMYFCASTDRAYSYEQYFGPGTRLTVT.

V and J are TRBV21-1 and TRBJ2-1; TRBD2 was called by the table and not checked on the DNA. TRBV21-1 has pseudogene status. CDR3 size: 18 residues. The CDR3 coding sequence is TGTGCCAGCAGCAAAGACCCCAGGTCTAGCGGTGCCTACAATGAGCAGTTCTTC. It codes for CASSKDPRSSGAYNEQFF.

The gene calls are TRBV7-9 and TRBJ2-1; 10 bases line up with TRBD1. With 5 bases clipped from V and 5 bases from J, the junction kept 6 bases outside the gene matches. Germline lookup yields CDR1 SEHNR and CDR2 FQNEAQ (reference sequence). The CDR3 is made up of 15 amino acids. The CDR3 loop is CASSIHGTGDNEQFF. CDR3 sequence (DNA): TGTGCCAGCAGCATCCACGGGACAGGGGACAATGAGCAGTTCTTC.

The rearrangement joins TRBV11-2 to TRBJ2-2, with 8 bases identical to TRBD1. The CDR3 length is 14 residues. J gave up 8 bases and V 5 bases, and 7 bases lay outside the gene matches. In germline, CDR1 is SGHAT, CDR2 FQNNGV. The CDR3 nucleotides are TGTGCCAGCAGCCAAAGCGGACAGGGTGGGGAGCTGTTTTTT. This codes for CASSQSGQGGELFF.

The chain combines TRBV18 with TRBJ1-4; the match to TRBD1 covers 8 bases. With V trimmed by 3 bases and J by 4 bases, 4 bases remained unmatched. The CDR3 spans 15 residues. Germline V gene data show CDR1 as KGHSH and CDR2 as LQKENI. CDR3 in DNA: TGTGCCAGCTCACCCCAGACAGGGGATAATGAAAAACTGTTTTTT. It yields the protein CASSPQTGDNEKLFF.

The CDR3 DNA sequence: TGTGCCATCAGGTTCACAGGGGGAGAAGCTTTCTTT. As protein: CAIRFTGGEAFF. The chain joins TRBV10-3 to TRBJ1-1, with 8 bases identical to TRBD1. CDR1 and CDR2 (germline): ENHRY, SYGVKD. Trimming cost V 6 bases and J 8 bases; bases outside gene matches: 5. This CDR3 comprises 12 residues.

The chain combines TRBV6-5 with TRBJ1-4; D perhaps matches TRBD1 (5 bases). The CDR3 runs 14 residues. V lost 5 bases to trimming and J lost 8 bases, with 15 bases between them. CDR1 and CDR2 from the germline V gene are MNHEY and SVGAGI. The CDR3 spells CASSRAGLAEKLFF. CDR3 DNA: TGTGCCAGCAGTAGGGCAGGGTTAGCCGAAAAACTGTTTTTT.

This clone was found a few times. The gene calls are TRBV9 and TRBJ2-2, with 8 bases matching TRBD2. Trimming took 3 bases from V and 0 from J; bases not matched to a gene: 10. The germline V gene has CDR1 SGDLS and CDR2 YYNGEE. This CDR3 has 18 residues. The CDR3 loop is CASSAPLGGGPNTGELFF. In DNA, the CDR3 is TGTGCCAGCAGCGCCCCCCTCGGGGGGGGGCCGAACACCGGGGAGCTGTTTTTT.

This rearrangement joins TRBV14 to TRBJ2-1; D unclear. The V end was cut by 0 bases, the J end by 4 bases, with 13 bases between. The V gene's germline CDR1 is SGHDN and CDR2 FVKESK. The CDR3 is 16 amino acids. CDR3 in amino acids: CASSQDELSPYNEQFF. CDR3 DNA: TGTGCCAGCAGCCAAGATGAATTGAGCCCGTACAATGAGCAGTTCTTC.

V usage is TRBV30 and J usage is TRBJ1-1, with 7 bases lining up with TRBD1. Germline trimming cut 4 bases from V and 0 bases from J; bases unmatched to any gene: 17. CDR1 and CDR2 (germline): GTSNPN, SVGIG (reference sequence). The CDR3 extends over 18 amino acids. The DNA for the CDR3 is TGTGCCTGGACCCGGACAGGTTTAAAGGAGTGGATGAACACTGAAGCTTTCTTT. It encodes CAWTRTGLKEWMNTEAFF.

The genes are TRBV2 and TRBJ1-1; D not certain. The CDR3 sequence is 13 residues long. The V end lost 7 bases, the J end lost 6 bases, and 15 bases lay between the germline ends. Per germline, CDR1 SNHLY and CDR2 FYNNEI. As DNA, the CDR3 is TGTGCCAGCACCCTACAAACTAGCTCTGAAGCTTTCTTT. Translating it yields CASTLQTSSEAFF.

The rearrangement links TRBV4-1 to TRBJ2-7; 7 bases fit TRBD1. CDR1 and CDR2 from the germline V gene are MGHRA and YSYEKL. The CDR3 contains 15 residues. V shed 1 base and J 1 base; nucleotides not matched to a gene: 4. For the CDR3, the DNA is TGCGCCAGCAGCCAAGGGACAGGACCTTCCTACGAGCAGTACTTC. Encoded protein: CASSQGTGPSYEQYF.

This clone was detected a few times. This chain links TRBV27 with TRBJ2-3; TRBD2 matches 9 bases. The CDR3 contains 16 residues. With V trimmed by 3 bases and J by 0 bases, 4 bases remained unmatched. Germline values: CDR1 MNHEY, CDR2 SMNVEV (reference sequence). The CDR3 DNA reads as TGTGCCAGCAGTTTCCACCTAGCGGGGAGCACAGATACGCAGTATTTT. Its translation: CASSFHLAGSTDTQYF.

V usage is TRBV10-1 and J usage is TRBJ2-3; maybe TRBD1 (5 bases). V gave up 5 bases and J gave up 5 bases, with 8 bases separating them. The V gene's germline CDR1 is WNHNN and CDR2 SYGVQD (reference sequence). This CDR3 has 12 amino acids. The CDR3 DNA reads as TGCGCCAGCAGTCCCACAGGAGATACGCAGTATTTT. It encodes CASSPTGDTQYF.

This clone was seen a handful of times. The rearrangement uses TRBV4-2 and TRBJ2-7; the match to TRBD1 covers 8 bases. This CDR3 region has 12 residues. Germline-derived CDR1 and CDR2 are LGHNA and YNFKEQ. V was pared by 4 bases and J by 6 bases, with 2 bases of the junction left unmatched. The DNA for the CDR3 is TGTGCCAGCAGCCTTACAGGGGGCGAGCAGTACTTC. Its translation: CASSLTGGEQYF.

Details on this clone: This specimen includes other DNA sequences encoding the same CDR3. The rearrangement uses TRBV18 and TRBJ1-3; the D is unclear. CDR1 is KGHSH, CDR2 LQKENI, per germline. V lost 3 bases, J lost 0 bases, and 9 bases lay in between. The CDR3 runs to 15 residues. The CDR3 region has the DNA TGTGCCAGCTCACCGGTATTACTCTCTGGAAACACCATATATTTT. Translation gives CASSPVLLSGNTIYF.

The chain uses TRBV4-3 and TRBJ2-1; D remains ambiguous. CDR3 length: 15 amino acids. Germline lookup yields CDR1 LGHNA and CDR2 YSLEER. Trimming removed 0 bases at V and 4 bases at J, with 10 bases between. CDR3 DNA: TGCGCCAGCAGCCAAGAAAGCTCCTATTACAATGAGCAGTTCTTC. It yields the protein CASSQESSYYNEQFF.

The table lists this clone with a count of one. The chain joins TRBV7-2 to TRBJ2-5; D possibly corresponds to TRBD1 (6 bases). Trimming removed 5 bases from V and 2 bases from J, with 15 bases in between. Germline CDR1 reads SGHTA; CDR2 reads FQGNSA. This CDR3 spans 15 amino acids. CDR3 coding DNA: TGTGCCAGCAGCCCCCAGGGGACGGTTCAAGAGACCCAGTACTTC. Amino acid sequence: CASSPQGTVQETQYF.

The chain joins TRBV5-1 to TRBJ1-1; tentative D call: TRBD1 (5 bases). The CDR3 spans 12 residues. V shed 2 bases and J shed 8 bases, with 10 bases lying between them. Germline V gives CDR1 SGHRS, CDR2 YFSETQ. The CDR3 reads CASSFGQKEAFF. The DNA for the CDR3 is TGCGCCAGCAGCTTCGGACAAAAAGAAGCTTTCTTT.

J is TRBJ2-7 and V is TRBV7-9, with 8 bases aligning to TRBD1. Trimming at V came to 2 bases and at J to 6 bases, leaving 6 bases not matched to a gene. The germline CDR1 and CDR2 sequences are SEHNR and FQNEAQ (reference sequence). CDR3 length: 14 residues. CDR3 sequence: CASSLPGQGSEQYF. CDR3 bases: TGTGCCAGCAGCTTACCTGGACAGGGATCCGAGCAGTACTTC.

A few counts support this clone. The genes are TRBV19 and TRBJ1-1; D gene unclear. The germline CDR1 and CDR2 sequences are LNHDA and SQIVND (reference sequence). The CDR3 is made up of 13 amino acids. The V end was cut by 3 bases, the J end by 7 bases, with 12 bases between. CDR3 region: CASSIEPGYEAFF. CDR3 bases: TGTGCCAGTAGTATCGAGCCAGGCTATGAAGCTTTCTTT.

The chain employs TRBV11-2 and TRBJ2-7, with TRBD1 matching over 9 bases. The germline CDR1 and CDR2 sequences are SGHAT and FQNNGV. Losses at the gene ends were 5 bases for V and 2 bases for J; bases not matched to a gene: 10. This CDR3 has 16 residues. CDR3 protein: CASSPLGQGRPYEQYF. CDR3 coding DNA: TGTGCCAGCAGCCCGCTCGGACAGGGGCGTCCCTACGAGCAGTACTTC.